This entry is about one TCR beta chain. What it recognizes is unknown. Naive, central memory, regulatory and stem cell-like memory cells within the CD4+ compartment were sorted using CD45RO/CCR7/CD25/CD127/CD95/CD27. This entry comes from a study of beta chain features in type 1 diabetes. Across the whole study: No age, gender or cell yield differences were seen between patients and healthy donors.

Overall study findings and caveats: For patients and controls alike, PCR might favor shorter templates to the same degree. Researchers report that Type 1 diabetes patients had moderately but significantly shorter TCRB CDR3s across all four CD4+ subsets. In type 1 diabetes patients, VDJ junctions had fewer insertions; deletions at these junctions were more frequent.

Every bit of the isolated RNA underwent reverse transcription, so sequencing read expressed TCRB transcripts. Assay: immunoSEQ multiplex PCR; the TCRdb copy retains only in-frame clones and omits some. This table has about 740,000 clones, under 15% appearing once. The clonotype was recovered from a young man with type 1 diabetes. Sequenced sample: naive CD4+ T cells from blood.

The CDR3 bases are TGTGCCAGCAGCGCGGGACAGGGTTTCGGGAAGGAAGAGACCCAGTACTTC. Translated: CASSAGQGFGKEETQYF. V is TRBV5-6 and J is TRBJ2-5; TRBD1 aligns across 9 bases. V lost 4 bases and J lost 3; bases outside the gene matches: 13. Germline lookup yields CDR1 SGHDT and CDR2 YYEEEE. CDR3 length equals 17 residues. Drawing the rest from reference TRBV5-6 and TRBJ2-5, the complete variable domain is DAGVTQSPTHLIKTRGQQVTLRCSPKSGHDTVSWYQQALGQGPQFIFQYYEEEERQRGNFPDRFSGHQFPNYSSELNVNALLLGDSALYLCASSAGQGFGKEETQYFGPGTRLLVL.